This T cell receptor beta chain was found in a study of cytomegalovirus exposure and HLA in healthy donors. The PCR used 60 Vbeta and 13 Jbeta primers. As handled by the study authors: It was a later analysis that counted about 80 million unique TCR beta chains, of which approximately 11 million were shared. Profiling relied on immunoSEQ multiplex PCR, and the TCRdb table lists in-frame clones only, not all of them. Clonal size and the V and J genes are those of that table, whereas D and trimming came from the DNA. The sample carries 35,000 to 45,000 clones, roughly 50% recorded once. As for this clone: Its antigen remains unidentified.

General study findings and limits: Judged likely to be a sequencing artifact was a cluster of highly shared sequence variants. DRB1 had the most TCR associations and HLA-C the fewest, a later analysis found, with rates varying by HLA locus.

Sequencing was done on a sample of PBMCs. The clonotype was recovered from a woman aged 40-49 years in good health and CMV-seropositive.

CDR3 region: CASSPEVDYGYTF. The DNA for the CDR3 is TGCGCCAGCAGCCCTGAGGTAGACTATGGCTACACCTTC. This chain connects TRBV4-3 to TRBJ1-2; D remains ambiguous. V was clipped by 4 bases and J by 3 bases, with 9 bases between them. CDR1 LGHNA and CDR2 YSLEER come from the germline V gene. The CDR3 length is 13 residues.